These T cell receptor beta chains were read from a single sample in a study of blood T cell repertoires in COVID-19. Clones were read by immunoSEQ multiplex PCR, and TCRdb kept only the in-frame ones, dropping some. The sample lists a few hundred thousand clones; 80% to 90% were seen once. Sequenced sample: PBMCs or T cells enriched from blood (not recorded which). The source of these receptors is a woman aged 55-69 years who had recovered from COVID-19. Each CDR3 is given with its conserved first and last residue. The D gene is left open where the match is weak. Clone size is shown for a subset of rows, as once, few, many or a class of expanded clone.

CDR3nt | CDR3aa | v_gene | abundance | j_gene | d_gene
TGTGCCAGCAGCCCCGGGACAGGGGGTTGGACCGGGGAGCTGTTTTTT | CASSPGTGGWTGELFF | TRBV5-4 | few | TRBJ2-2 | TRBD1
TGTGCCAGCAGCGTTTCTTGGACAGGGAAAGAGACCCAGTACTTC | CASSVSWTGKETQYF | TRBV9 | NA | TRBJ2-5 | TRBD1
TGTGCCAGCAGCTCAGACCCCTCAGGGGTGCGGACTGAAGCTTTCTTT | CASSSDPSGVRTEAFF | TRBV5-4 | NA | TRBJ1-1 | NA
TGCGCCAGCAGCCAAAACCCCGGACAACCGTGGCAGCCCCAGCATTTT | CASSQNPGQPWQPQHF | TRBV4-1 | NA | TRBJ1-5 | NA
TGCGCCAGCAGGCCCGACAGGGGAATCACCGGGGAGCTGTTTTTT | CASRPDRGITGELFF | TRBV10-2 | NA | TRBJ2-2 | TRBD1
TGTGCCAGCACCAGCGGACTAGCGGGGGGCCCAAGCACAGATACGCAGTATTTT | CASTSGLAGGPSTDTQYF | TRBV2 | NA | TRBJ2-3 | TRBD2
TGTGCCAGCAGTTTAGGGGCAGAACATGGCTACACCTTC | CASSLGAEHGYTF | TRBV28 | NA | TRBJ1-2 | NA
TGTGCCAGCAGTGAGGGCAGACTATACAATGAGCAGTTCTTC | CASSEGRLYNEQFF | TRBV2 | NA | TRBJ2-1 | NA
TGCGCCAGCAGGCGGGATAGCAATCAGCCCCAGCATTTT | CASRRDSNQPQHF | TRBV5-1 | NA | TRBJ1-5 | NA
TGTGCCAGCAGCCTACAGGGGGCTGGAAACACCATATATTTT | CASSLQGAGNTIYF | TRBV7-6 | NA | TRBJ1-3 | TRBD1
TGCGCCAGCAGCCCAACTCCTACTAGCGGGGGGGCCAGAAACATTCAGTACTTC | CASSPTPTSGGARNIQYF | TRBV4-1 | NA | TRBJ2-4 | TRBD2
TGCGCCAGCAGTGAGTCTGGGGGAGGCACTGAAGCTTTCTTT | CASSESGGGTEAFF | TRBV10-1 | few | TRBJ1-1 | NA
TGTGCCAGCAGGCGAGGGACAGGGGTTTATGGCTACACCTTC | CASRRGTGVYGYTF | TRBV28 | once | TRBJ1-2 | TRBD1
TGCAGTGCCGGTATAAGCTATGGCTACACCTTC | CSAGISYGYTF | TRBV20-1 | NA | TRBJ1-2 | NA
TGTGCCAGCAGCGTTACTAGGGGCACAGATACGCAGTATTTT | CASSVTRGTDTQYF | TRBV9 | NA | TRBJ2-3 | NA
TGTGCCACCAAGTCCCGAGGAGGGGCACAGGACACCGGGGAGCTGTTTTTT | CATKSRGGAQDTGELFF | TRBV5-4 | once | TRBJ2-2 | NA
TGTGCCAGCAGCCCGGACAGGGTGGCTGGGGCCAACGTCCTGACTTTC | CASSPDRVAGANVLTF | TRBV11-2 | NA | TRBJ2-6 | TRBD1
TGTGCCAGCAGCGCAATCCCGGGACAGAAGTCACCCCTCCACTTT | CASSAIPGQKSPLHF | TRBV6-5 | NA | TRBJ1-6 | TRBD1
TGTGCCAGCAGCCCCCAGGGAGGTGACAGCAATCAGCCCCAGCATTTT | CASSPQGGDSNQPQHF | TRBV7-9 | once | TRBJ1-5 | NA
TGTGCCTGGAGTCAAGCCGGGACAGGGTTTAGAACAGATACGCAGTATTTT | CAWSQAGTGFRTDTQYF | TRBV30 | NA | TRBJ2-3 | TRBD1
TGTGCCAGCTCACGTACGGGACAGGGGGCGCGAGGAAACACCATATATTTT | CASSRTGQGARGNTIYF | TRBV18 | once | TRBJ1-3 | TRBD1
TGTGCCAGCAGTCGAGGACAGGGGTACTATGGCTACACCTTC | CASSRGQGYYGYTF | TRBV6-6 | NA | TRBJ1-2 | TRBD1
TGCAGCGTTGAATCACTAGCGGGGGCCGGCTCCTACAATGAGCAGTTCTTC | CSVESLAGAGSYNEQFF | TRBV29-1 | once | TRBJ2-1 | TRBD2
TGTGCCAGCAGCCCTAGCGGACTAGCGGGGGGGGATACGCAGTATTTT | CASSPSGLAGGDTQYF | TRBV7-9 | NA | TRBJ2-3 | TRBD2
TGCAGCGTCAAGGACATCGGAACTGAAGCTTTCTTT | CSVKDIGTEAFF | TRBV29-1 | NA | TRBJ1-1 | NA
TGTGCCAGCACCCCGGGGGGGGGTGGGGGCACAGATACGCAGTATTTT | CASTPGGGGGTDTQYF | TRBV5-4 | NA | TRBJ2-3 | TRBD2
TGTGCCAGCGGGGGGGAGTCAGATACGCAGTATTTT | CASGGESDTQYF | TRBV2 | NA | TRBJ2-3 | TRBD2
TGTGCCAGCAGCCGCCCAATACAGGGCACTGAAGCTTTCTTT | CASSRPIQGTEAFF | TRBV7-2 | NA | TRBJ1-1 | NA
TGTGCCAGCAGAGGAGGGGCGGAGGGCTACACCTTC | CASRGGAEGYTF | TRBV7-2 | NA | TRBJ1-2 | NA
TGTGCCACCAGCAGAGATCAGGCAACCGGCAATCAGCCCCAGCATTTT | CATSRDQATGNQPQHF | TRBV15 | NA | TRBJ1-5 | NA
TGTGCCAGCAGTCCTGGATTCCAGGGTGAAGCTTTCTTT | CASSPGFQGEAFF | TRBV27 | NA | TRBJ1-1 | NA
TGTGCCAGCAGAGGGAGCGGGGTCGGTAATTCACCCCTCCACTTT | CASRGSGVGNSPLHF | TRBV27 | NA | TRBJ1-6 | NA
TGCGCCAGCAGCTTGGGAGTTGGGGCCAGCACAGATACGCAGTATTTT | CASSLGVGASTDTQYF | TRBV5-1 | NA | TRBJ2-3 | NA
TGTGCCAGCAGCTTAGAGGGGGTCACTGAAGCTTTCTTT | CASSLEGVTEAFF | TRBV7-2 | NA | TRBJ1-1 | NA
TGTGCCAGCAGCCAAGGAGGATATTATGGCTACACCTTC | CASSQGGYYGYTF | TRBV3-1/TRBV3-2 | NA | TRBJ1-2 | NA
TGCGCCAGCAGCTTGGCCGGCGGGTTGAACACTGAAGCTTTCTTT | CASSLAGGLNTEAFF | TRBV5-1 | NA | TRBJ1-1 | NA
TGTGCCAGCAGTCGGGCAGGGAGGACAGATACGCAGTATTTT | CASSRAGRTDTQYF | TRBV27 | once | TRBJ2-3 | NA
TGTGCCAGCAGCCACCACATGAACACTGAAGCTTTCTTT | CASSHHMNTEAFF | TRBV5-4 | NA | TRBJ1-1 | NA
TGTGCCACGTCAGGGTTTGAAAAACTGTTTTTT | CATSGFEKLFF | TRBV6-5 | NA | TRBJ1-4 | NA
TGTGCCAGCACCCGGGTGGGGCAGGGCAACTATGGCTACACCTTC | CASTRVGQGNYGYTF | TRBV6-6 | NA | TRBJ1-2 | NA
TGCAGCGTTGCCGGGGGAGTGGGTGAAAAACTGTTTTTT | CSVAGGVGEKLFF | TRBV29-1 | few | TRBJ1-4 | NA
TGTGCCAGCAGCAAAGTATTTTGCGCTGGACTCCTAACCGGGGAGCTGTTTTTT | CASSKVFCAGLLTGELFF | TRBV21-1 | NA | TRBJ2-2 | NA
TGTGCCATCAGTAGGACAGGGCCCGACCCGACCTCTAGCAATCAGCCCCAGCATTTT | CAISRTGPDPTSSNQPQHF | TRBV10-3 | NA | TRBJ1-5 | TRBD1
TGCGCCAGCAGCTTGGCGGGAGACCACTATGGCTACACCTTC | CASSLAGDHYGYTF | TRBV5-1 | NA | TRBJ1-2 | NA
TGTGCCAGTAGTACCGGGACAGGCGGGAATCAGCCCCAGCATTTT | CASSTGTGGNQPQHF | TRBV19 | NA | TRBJ1-5 | TRBD1
TGTGCCAGCAGCTGGACTAGCGGAGCCTACAATGAGCAGTTCTTC | CASSWTSGAYNEQFF | TRBV7-9 | NA | TRBJ2-1 | TRBD2
TGTGCCAGCAGCTTTGCGGGGAACTATGGCTACACCTTC | CASSFAGNYGYTF | TRBV11-2 | NA | TRBJ1-2 | NA